This T cell receptor (beta chain) was found in a study of blood T cell repertoires in COVID-19. About the research overall: The study drew acute and convalescent COVID-19 samples from the United States, Italy and Spain. PBMCs, B-cell-depleted T cells, or T cells provided the cDNA or gDNA that made up the material.

As handled by the study authors: Nucleated cell counts were estimated from reference gene primer amplification. Clones were read by immunoSEQ multiplex PCR, and TCRdb kept only the in-frame ones, dropping some. The DNA gave D and trimming, while V, J and clone size come from that table. The data contain 130,000 to 150,000 clones, about 87% of them singletons. CDR1 SGHVS and CDR2 FNYEAQ come from the germline V gene. V dropped 5 bases and J dropped 6; count of bases not matched to a gene: 5. The CDR3 contains 16 residues. This TCR came from a woman aged 45 to 65 with acute or convalescent COVID-19. Source material: peripheral blood. The genes are TRBV7-6 and TRBJ2-2; 14 nucleotides align to TRBD2. This CDR3 is CASSPGLAGGPGELFF. The CDR3 nucleotides read TGTGCCAGCAGCCCCGGACTAGCGGGGGGACCCGGGGAGCTGTTTTTT.